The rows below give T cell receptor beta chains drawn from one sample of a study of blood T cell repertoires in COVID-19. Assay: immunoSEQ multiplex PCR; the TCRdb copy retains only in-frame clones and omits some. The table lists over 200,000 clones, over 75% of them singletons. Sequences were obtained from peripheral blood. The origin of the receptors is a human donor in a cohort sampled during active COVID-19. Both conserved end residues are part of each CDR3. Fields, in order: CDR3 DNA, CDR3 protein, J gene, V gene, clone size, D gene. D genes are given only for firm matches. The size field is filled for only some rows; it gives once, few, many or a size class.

TGTGCCAGCAGTCCCACCGGCGGCAACTATGGCTACACCTTC | CASSPTGGNYGYTF | TRBJ1-2 | TRBV28 | - | -
TGTGCCAGCAGCGTAGGGACAGGGGTTATGGGTGCTGAAGCTTTCTTT | CASSVGTGVMGAEAFF | TRBJ1-1 | TRBV9 | once | TRBD1
TGTGCCAGCAGCCTGACACCAGAGGGCAACTACGAGCAGTACTTC | CASSLTPEGNYEQYF | TRBJ2-7 | TRBV7-2 | - | -
TGTGCCAGCAGCGGAGACAGGGTAATGGCAAACGAGCAGTACTTC | CASSGDRVMANEQYF | TRBJ2-7 | TRBV6-2/TRBV6-3 | - | TRBD1
TGTGCCAGCAGCAGTCGGACTAGCGGAAGCCAAGAGACCCAGTACTTC | CASSSRTSGSQETQYF | TRBJ2-5 | TRBV3-1/TRBV3-2 | - | TRBD2
TGTGCCAGCAGTCCGACAGATAATGAAAAACTGTTTTTT | CASSPTDNEKLFF | TRBJ1-4 | TRBV6-5 | once | -
TGTGCCAGCAGGAGCTCCTACGAGCAGTACTTC | CASRSSYEQYF | TRBJ2-7 | TRBV28 | few | -
TGCGCCAGCAGCTTGACAGGAAGAAACCTAGCGGGAGAAGACGAGCAGTACTTC | CASSLTGRNLAGEDEQYF | TRBJ2-7 | TRBV5-1 | - | TRBD2
TGTGCCAGCAGCTCCAGGGGTACAAGGGGTGAAAAACTGTTTTTT | CASSSRGTRGEKLFF | TRBJ1-4 | TRBV28 | - | -
TGTGCCAGCAGCTTGGGGGGGGATTCGTACGAGCAGTACTTC | CASSLGGDSYEQYF | TRBJ2-7 | TRBV5-6 | - | -
TGTGCCAGTAGTATACCCCTAGGATACAATGAGCAGTTCTTC | CASSIPLGYNEQFF | TRBJ2-1 | TRBV19 | - | -
TGTGCCAGCAGTACCGGGGACAGGGTGAAGGGAGGCTACACCTTC | CASSTGDRVKGGYTF | TRBJ1-2 | TRBV28 | once | TRBD1
TGTGCCAGCAGCTTAGCCCTGGGACAGTCCCACGAGCAGTACTTC | CASSLALGQSHEQYF | TRBJ2-7 | TRBV7-9 | - | TRBD1
TGTGCCAGCTCACCCTTTGTGGACAGACCCACTGTCTATGGCTACACCTTC | CASSPFVDRPTVYGYTF | TRBJ1-2 | TRBV18 | - | -
TGCAGCGTTGAAGATCCGAGAGGGCTCGGTGAAGCTTTCTTT | CSVEDPRGLGEAFF | TRBJ1-1 | TRBV29-1 | - | -
TGTGCCAGCAGTAGAGGGACAGACCTATCCTACGAGCAGTACTTC | CASSRGTDLSYEQYF | TRBJ2-7 | TRBV7-9 | - | TRBD1
TGTGCCAGTAGTATACGGGGACAGGGCGCCATACGGACCTACAATGAGCAGTTCTTC | CASSIRGQGAIRTYNEQFF | TRBJ2-1 | TRBV19 | - | TRBD1
TGCGCCAGCAGCTTGGGGGACAGGGGCAATCAGCCCCAGCATTTT | CASSLGDRGNQPQHF | TRBJ1-5 | TRBV5-1 | - | TRBD1
TGTGCCAGCTCACCACAGAAGAGTGTAATCGGAGTATCTGGAAACACCATATATTTT | CASSPQKSVIGVSGNTIYF | TRBJ1-3 | TRBV18 | - | -
TGTGCCAGTAGTCCCGGACAGTTTCAGTACTTC | CASSPGQFQYF | TRBJ2-7 | TRBV19 | - | -
TGTGCCAGCTCACCTCCGGGCCCCGGGGGGGAGACCCAGTACTTC | CASSPPGPGGETQYF | TRBJ2-5 | TRBV18 | - | TRBD2
TGTGCCACCAGCAGAGTCGGGGGTTACGAGCAGTACTTC | CATSRVGGYEQYF | TRBJ2-7 | TRBV15 | few | -
TGCAGCGTTGAAGATTTGGAACAGGGCTCCTACGAGCAGTACTTC | CSVEDLEQGSYEQYF | TRBJ2-7 | TRBV29-1 | - | -
TGTGCCAGCAGCTTAGTAGCGGCCGGAGCCCAGTACTTC | CASSLVAAGAQYF | TRBJ2-5 | TRBV7-9 | - | -
TGTGCCAGCAAGATTATTTGGACTGCGTCCTACGAGCAGTACTTC | CASKIIWTASYEQYF | TRBJ2-7 | TRBV28 | few | -
TGTGCCAGTAGTATAGATCACGGGAGGGCCGGTGAGCAGTACTTC | CASSIDHGRAGEQYF | TRBJ2-7 | TRBV19 | few | TRBD2
TGTGCCAGCAGCCTATTGACAGGGCGGACTGAAGCTTTCTTT | CASSLLTGRTEAFF | TRBJ1-1 | TRBV13 | - | TRBD1
TGTGCCAGCCCCCGACAGGGAAAAGCGGCTAATGAAAAACTGTTTTTT | CASPRQGKAANEKLFF | TRBJ1-4 | TRBV14 | - | TRBD1
TGTGCCAGCAGCCCCCTGTCCCAGGGCTCCTACGAGCAGTACTTC | CASSPLSQGSYEQYF | TRBJ2-7 | TRBV6-5 | - | -
TGTGCCAGCACCCCAGGGCTCTCTGGAAACACCATATATTTT | CASTPGLSGNTIYF | TRBJ1-3 | TRBV5-6 | - | -
TGCGCCAGCAGCTCGGGAGGGGTCACAGATACGCAGTATTTT | CASSSGGVTDTQYF | TRBJ2-3 | TRBV5-1 | - | TRBD2